The TCR beta chain under discussion was sequenced for a study of cytomegalovirus exposure and HLA in healthy donors. Study-wide context: Earlier, approximately 190 million T cells were analyzed, and some 120 million unique TCR beta sequences were found among them. Study results and limitations: A missense variant in DCLRE1C was later tied to TCR beta V- and J-gene trimming.

Primers: 60 Vbeta forward and 13 Jbeta reverse. Assay: immunoSEQ multiplex PCR; the TCRdb copy retains only in-frame clones and omits some. The sample holds about 140,000 clones; about 70% are singletons and the top ten take 2.5% to 4%. On this clone: As yet, its antigen is unknown.

Sequences were obtained from PBMCs. This receptor was obtained from a man aged 35 to 55 in good health and CMV-seronegative.

In DNA, the CDR3 is TGCGCCAGCAGCCAAGATGCCGGAGAGCGGGTTGGGGACACTGAAGCTTTCTTT. It encodes CASSQDAGERVGDTEAFF. The gene calls are TRBV4-3 and TRBJ1-1, with D uncertain. Trimming took 0 bases from V and 3 from J, leaving 20 bases between them. Germline V gene sequence: CDR1 LGHNA, CDR2 YSLEER. The CDR3 has 18 amino acids.